This T cell receptor (beta chain) was identified during a study of cytomegalovirus exposure and HLA in healthy donors. Study context: Earlier, 180 million or so T cells were analyzed, and over 95 million unique TCR beta sequences were found among them.

Use of 60 Vbeta and 13 Jbeta primers characterized the PCR. Clones were read by immunoSEQ multiplex PCR, and TCRdb kept only the in-frame ones, dropping some. The sample has 100,000 to 120,000 clones; around 87% are singletons. Study observations and caveats: There were some V segments, including TRBV6-2 and TRBV6-3, excluded as indistinguishable. CMV serostatus was the only immune exposure information that was available.

In regard to this clone: Its antigen is unidentified.

V lost 3 bases to trimming and J lost 3 bases; unmatched junction nucleotides: 8. The CDR3 length is 16 residues. Per the germline V gene, CDR1 is SGHTS and CDR2 is YDEGEE. The sequencing input was PBMCs. The rearrangement links TRBV5-8 to TRBJ2-2, with 7 bases matching TRBD2. The source of this sequence is a middle-aged man in good health and CMV-seronegative. DNA for the CDR3: TGTGCCAGCAGCTCCCCGGGACTAACCGACACCGGGGAGCTGTTTTTT. Translating gives CASSSPGLTDTGELFF.